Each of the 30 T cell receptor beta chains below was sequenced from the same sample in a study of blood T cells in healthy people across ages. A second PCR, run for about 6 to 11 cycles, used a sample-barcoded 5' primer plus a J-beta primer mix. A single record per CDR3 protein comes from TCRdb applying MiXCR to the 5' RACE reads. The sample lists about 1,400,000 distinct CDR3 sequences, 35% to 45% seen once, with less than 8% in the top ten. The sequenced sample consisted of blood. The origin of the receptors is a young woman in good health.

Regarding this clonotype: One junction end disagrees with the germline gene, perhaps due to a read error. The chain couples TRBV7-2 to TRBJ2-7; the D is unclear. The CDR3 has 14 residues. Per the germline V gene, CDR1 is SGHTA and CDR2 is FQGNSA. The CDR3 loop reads CANSSRLDSYEQYF. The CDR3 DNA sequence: TGTGCCAACAGCTCCCGTCTGGACTCCTACGAGCAGTACTTC.

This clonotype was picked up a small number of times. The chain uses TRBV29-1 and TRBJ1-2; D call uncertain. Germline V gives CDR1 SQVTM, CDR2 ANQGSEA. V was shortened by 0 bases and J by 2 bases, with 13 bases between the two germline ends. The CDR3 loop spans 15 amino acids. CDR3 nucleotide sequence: TGCAGCGTTGAAGATCCCGGCAAGGAGAACTATGGCTACACCTTC. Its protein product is CSVEDPGKENYGYTF.

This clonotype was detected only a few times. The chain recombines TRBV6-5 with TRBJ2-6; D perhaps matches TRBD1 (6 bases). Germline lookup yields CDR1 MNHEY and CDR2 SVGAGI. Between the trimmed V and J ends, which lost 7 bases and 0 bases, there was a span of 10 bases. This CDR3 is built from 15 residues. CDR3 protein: CASKWTASGANVLTF. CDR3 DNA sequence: TGTGCCAGCAAATGGACAGCCTCTGGGGCCAACGTCCTGACTTTC.

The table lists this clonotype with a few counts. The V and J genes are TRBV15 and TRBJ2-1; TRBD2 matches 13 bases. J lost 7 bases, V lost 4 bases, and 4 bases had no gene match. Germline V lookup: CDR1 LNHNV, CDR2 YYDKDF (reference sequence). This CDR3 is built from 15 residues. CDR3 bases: TGTGCCACCAGCACTGGGACTAGCGGGGTGAATGAGCAGTTCTTC. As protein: CATSTGTSGVNEQFF.

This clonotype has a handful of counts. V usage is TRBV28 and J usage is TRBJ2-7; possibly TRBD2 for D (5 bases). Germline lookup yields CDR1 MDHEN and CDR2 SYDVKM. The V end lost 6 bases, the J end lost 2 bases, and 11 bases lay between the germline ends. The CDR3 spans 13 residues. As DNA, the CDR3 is TGTGCCAGCAGCGGGCTCGGGGCCTACGAGCAGTACTTC. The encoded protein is CASSGLGAYEQYF.

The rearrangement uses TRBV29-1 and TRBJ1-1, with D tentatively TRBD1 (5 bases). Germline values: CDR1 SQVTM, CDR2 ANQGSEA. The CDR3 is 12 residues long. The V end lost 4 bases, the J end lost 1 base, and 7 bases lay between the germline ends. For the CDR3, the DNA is TGCAGCGTTGCTGGGGCGAACACTGAAGCTTTCTTT. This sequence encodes CSVAGANTEAFF.

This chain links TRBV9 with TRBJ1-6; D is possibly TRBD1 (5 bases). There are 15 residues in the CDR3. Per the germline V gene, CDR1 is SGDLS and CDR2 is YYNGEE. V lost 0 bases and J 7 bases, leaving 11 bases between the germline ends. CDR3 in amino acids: CASSVEGAGNSPLHF. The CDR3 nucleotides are TGTGCCAGCAGCGTAGAAGGGGCCGGGAATTCACCCCTCCACTTT.

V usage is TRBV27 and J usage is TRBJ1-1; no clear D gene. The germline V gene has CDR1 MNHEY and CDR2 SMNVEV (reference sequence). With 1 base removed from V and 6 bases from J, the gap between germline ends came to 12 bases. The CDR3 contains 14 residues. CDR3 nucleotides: TGTGCCAGCAGTTTATATGCGGGGTCGGCTGAAGCTTTCTTT. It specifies CASSLYAGSAEAFF.

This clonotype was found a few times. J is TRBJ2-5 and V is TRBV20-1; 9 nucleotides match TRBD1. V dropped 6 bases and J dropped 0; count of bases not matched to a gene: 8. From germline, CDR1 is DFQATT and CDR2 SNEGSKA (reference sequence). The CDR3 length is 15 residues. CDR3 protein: CSAQPGQGHQETQYF. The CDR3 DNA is TGCAGTGCACAGCCGGGACAGGGCCACCAAGAGACCCAGTACTTC.

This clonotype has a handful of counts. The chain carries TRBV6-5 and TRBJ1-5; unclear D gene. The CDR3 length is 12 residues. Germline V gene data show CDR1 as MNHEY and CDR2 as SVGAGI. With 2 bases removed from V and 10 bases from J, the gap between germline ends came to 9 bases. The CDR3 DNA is TGTGCCAGCAGTTACGTGGGTGGCCCCCAGCATTTT. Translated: CASSYVGGPQHF.

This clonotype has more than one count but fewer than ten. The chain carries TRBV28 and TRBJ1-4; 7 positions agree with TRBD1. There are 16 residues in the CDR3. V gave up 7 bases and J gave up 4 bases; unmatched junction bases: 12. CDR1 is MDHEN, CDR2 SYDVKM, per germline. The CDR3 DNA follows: TGTGCCAGCAAGGGGCCCGGGACAGTTATTAATGAAAAACTGTTTTTT. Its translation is CASKGPGTVINEKLFF.

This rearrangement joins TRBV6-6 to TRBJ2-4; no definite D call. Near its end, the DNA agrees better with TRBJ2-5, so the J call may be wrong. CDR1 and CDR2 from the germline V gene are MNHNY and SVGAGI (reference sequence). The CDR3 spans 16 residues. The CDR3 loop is CASTENSNDFGKTQYF. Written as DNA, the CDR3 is TGTGCCAGCACCGAAAACAGTAACGACTTCGGAAAGACCCAGTACTTC.

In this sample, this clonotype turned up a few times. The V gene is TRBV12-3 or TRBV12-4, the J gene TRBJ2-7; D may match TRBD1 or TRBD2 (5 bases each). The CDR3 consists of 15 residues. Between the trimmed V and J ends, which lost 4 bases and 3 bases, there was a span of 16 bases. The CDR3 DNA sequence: TGTGCCAGCAGTTGGGCCGGGACGGTAGTCTACGAGCAGTACTTC. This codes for CASSWAGTVVYEQYF.

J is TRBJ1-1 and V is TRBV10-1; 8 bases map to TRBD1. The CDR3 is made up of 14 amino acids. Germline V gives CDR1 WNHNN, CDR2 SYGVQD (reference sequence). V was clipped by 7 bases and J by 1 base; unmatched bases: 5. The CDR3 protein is CASTDGQGNTEAFF. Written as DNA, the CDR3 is TGCGCCAGCACTGACGGACAGGGGAACACTGAAGCTTTCTTT.

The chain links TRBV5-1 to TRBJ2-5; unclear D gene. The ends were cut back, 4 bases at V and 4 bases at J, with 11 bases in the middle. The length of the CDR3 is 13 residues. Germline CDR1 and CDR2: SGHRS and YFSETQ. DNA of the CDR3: TGCGCCAGCAGCATGGGATATGGAGAGACCCAGTACTTC. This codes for CASSMGYGETQYF.

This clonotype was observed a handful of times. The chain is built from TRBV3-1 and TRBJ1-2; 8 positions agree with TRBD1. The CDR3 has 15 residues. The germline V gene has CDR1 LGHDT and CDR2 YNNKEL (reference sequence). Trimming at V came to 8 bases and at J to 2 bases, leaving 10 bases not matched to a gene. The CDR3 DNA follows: TGTGCCAGCTCAGGACGGGACAGGCAAAACTATGGCTACACCTTC. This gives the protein CASSGRDRQNYGYTF.

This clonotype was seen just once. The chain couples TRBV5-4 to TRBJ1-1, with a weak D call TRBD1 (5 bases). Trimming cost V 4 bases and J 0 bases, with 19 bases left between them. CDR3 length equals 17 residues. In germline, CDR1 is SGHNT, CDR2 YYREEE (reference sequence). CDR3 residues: CASSPRDGTYMNTEAFF. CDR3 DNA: TGTGCCAGCAGCCCCCGGGACGGCACTTACATGAACACTGAAGCTTTCTTT.

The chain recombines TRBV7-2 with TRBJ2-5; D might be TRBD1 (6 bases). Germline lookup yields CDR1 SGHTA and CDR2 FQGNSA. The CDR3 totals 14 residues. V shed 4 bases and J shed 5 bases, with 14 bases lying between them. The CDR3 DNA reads TGTGCCAGCAGCTACGCAGGGGTTCTGGAGACCCAGTACTTC. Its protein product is CASSYAGVLETQYF.

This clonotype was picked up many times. The CDR3: CAISGGDFSSYEQYF. The CDR3 nucleotides are TGTGCCATCAGTGGTGGGGACTTCTCCTCCTACGAGCAGTACTTC. The rearrangement joins TRBV10-3 to TRBJ2-7; a possible D gene is TRBD2 (6 bases). V was cut by 4 bases and J by 0 bases, with 13 bases left in between. Germline-derived CDR1 and CDR2 are ENHRY and SYGVKD. This CDR3 has 15 residues.

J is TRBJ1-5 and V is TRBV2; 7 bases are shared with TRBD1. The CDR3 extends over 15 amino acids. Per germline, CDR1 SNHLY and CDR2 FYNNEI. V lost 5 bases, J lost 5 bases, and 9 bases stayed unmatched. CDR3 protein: CASSWDSLGDQPQHF. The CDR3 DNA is TGTGCCAGCAGTTGGGACAGCCTTGGGGATCAGCCCCAGCATTTT.

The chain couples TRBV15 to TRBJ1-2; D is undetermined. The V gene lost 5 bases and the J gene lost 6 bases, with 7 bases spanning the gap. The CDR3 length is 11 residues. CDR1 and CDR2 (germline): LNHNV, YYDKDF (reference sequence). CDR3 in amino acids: CATSEDDGYTF. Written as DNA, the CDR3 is TGTGCCACCAGCGAGGACGATGGCTACACCTTC.

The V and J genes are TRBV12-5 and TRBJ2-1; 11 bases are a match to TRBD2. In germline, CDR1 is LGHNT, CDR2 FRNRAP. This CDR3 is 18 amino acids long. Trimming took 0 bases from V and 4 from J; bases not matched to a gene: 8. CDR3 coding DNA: TGTGCTAGTGGTTTGGTAGGGGGTAGCGGGGGGGATTACAATGAGCAGTTCTTC. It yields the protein CASGLVGGSGGDYNEQFF.

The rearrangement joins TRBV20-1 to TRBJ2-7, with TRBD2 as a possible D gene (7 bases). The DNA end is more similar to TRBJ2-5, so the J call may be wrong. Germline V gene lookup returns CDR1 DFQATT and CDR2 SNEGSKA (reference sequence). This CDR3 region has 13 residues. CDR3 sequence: CSANLGGGETQYF. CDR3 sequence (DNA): TGCAGTGCTAATTTAGGGGGGGGAGAGACCCAGTACTTC.

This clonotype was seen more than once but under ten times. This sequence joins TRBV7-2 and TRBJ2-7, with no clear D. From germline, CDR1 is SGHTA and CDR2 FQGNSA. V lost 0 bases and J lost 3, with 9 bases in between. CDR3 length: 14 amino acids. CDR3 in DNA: TGTGCCAGCAGCTTAGCAGGGATTCGCTACGAGCAGTACTTC. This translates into CASSLAGIRYEQYF. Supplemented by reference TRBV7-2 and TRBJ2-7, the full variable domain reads GAGVSQSPSNKVTEKGKDVELRCDPISGHTALYWYRQSLGQGLEFLIYFQGNSAPDKSGLPSDRFSAERTGGSVSTLTIQRTQQEDSAVYLCASSLAGIRYEQYFGPGTRLTVT.

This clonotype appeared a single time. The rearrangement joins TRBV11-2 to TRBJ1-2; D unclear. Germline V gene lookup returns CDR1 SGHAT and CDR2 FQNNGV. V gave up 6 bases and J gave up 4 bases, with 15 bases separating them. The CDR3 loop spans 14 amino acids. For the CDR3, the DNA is TGTGCCAGCAGAAACCCATCCGGGAGCTATGGCTACACCTTC. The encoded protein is CASRNPSGSYGYTF.

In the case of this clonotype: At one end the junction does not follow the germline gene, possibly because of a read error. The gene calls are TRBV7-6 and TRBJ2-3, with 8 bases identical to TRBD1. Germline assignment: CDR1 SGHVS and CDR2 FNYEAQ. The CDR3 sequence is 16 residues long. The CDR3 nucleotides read TGTGCTAGCAGCTTAGGGGACGGACAGGGTTCGGATACGCAGTATTTT. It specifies CASSLGDGQGSDTQYF.

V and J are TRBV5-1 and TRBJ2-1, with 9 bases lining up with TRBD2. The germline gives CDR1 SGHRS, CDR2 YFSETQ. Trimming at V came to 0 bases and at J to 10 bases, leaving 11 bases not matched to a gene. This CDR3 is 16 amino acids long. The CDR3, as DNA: TGCGCCAGCAGCTTGGGCGGGGGTAGCGGGGGAACCGAGCAGTTCTTC. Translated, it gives CASSLGGGSGGTEQFF.

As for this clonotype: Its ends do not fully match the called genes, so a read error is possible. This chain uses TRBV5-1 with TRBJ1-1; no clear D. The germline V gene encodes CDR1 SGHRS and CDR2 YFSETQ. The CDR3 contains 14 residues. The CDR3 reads CASSLRGENTEAFF. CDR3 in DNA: TGTGCCAGCAGCCTCCGTGGAGAGAACACTGAAGCTTTCTTT.

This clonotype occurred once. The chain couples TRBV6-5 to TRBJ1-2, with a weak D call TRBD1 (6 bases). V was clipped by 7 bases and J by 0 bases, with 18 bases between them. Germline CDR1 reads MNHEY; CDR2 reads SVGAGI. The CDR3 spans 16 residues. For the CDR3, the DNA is TGTGCCAGCACCCCGGGGGGCGGCCCCACTAACTATGGCTACACCTTC. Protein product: CASTPGGGPTNYGYTF.

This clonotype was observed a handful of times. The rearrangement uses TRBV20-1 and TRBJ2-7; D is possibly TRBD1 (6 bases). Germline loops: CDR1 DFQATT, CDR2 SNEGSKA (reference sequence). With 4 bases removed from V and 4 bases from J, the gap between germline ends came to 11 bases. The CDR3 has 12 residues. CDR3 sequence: CSANRERYEQYF. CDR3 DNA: TGCAGTGCTAACAGGGAGAGGTACGAGCAGTACTTC.